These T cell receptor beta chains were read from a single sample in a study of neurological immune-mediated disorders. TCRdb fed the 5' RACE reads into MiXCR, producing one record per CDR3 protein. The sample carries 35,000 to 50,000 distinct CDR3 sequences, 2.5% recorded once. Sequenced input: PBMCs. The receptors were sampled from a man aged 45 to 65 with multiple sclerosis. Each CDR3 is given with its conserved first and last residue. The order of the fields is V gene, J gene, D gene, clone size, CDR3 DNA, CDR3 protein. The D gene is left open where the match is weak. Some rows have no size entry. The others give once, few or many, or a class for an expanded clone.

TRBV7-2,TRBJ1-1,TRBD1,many,TGTGCCAGCAGCCAGACGGGACAGCCTTACACTGAAGCTTTCTTT,CASSQTGQPYTEAFF
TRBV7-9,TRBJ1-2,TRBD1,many,TGTGCCAGCAGCAACTCATCGGGACAGGTCCTCTATGGCTACACCTTC,CASSNSSGQVLYGYTF
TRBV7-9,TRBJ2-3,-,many,TGTGCCAGCAGCCGCGGGGACTTCACAGATACGCAGTATTTT,CASSRGDFTDTQYF
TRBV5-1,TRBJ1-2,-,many,TGCGCCAGCAGCTCCTCCAACCCACGCCAGGCGGTGAACAATAACTATGGCTACACCTTC,CASSSSNPRQAVNNNYGYTF
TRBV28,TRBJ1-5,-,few,TGTGCCAGCAGTTTATCTCAGCCCCAGAATTTT,CASSLSQPQNF
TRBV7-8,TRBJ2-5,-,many,TGTGCCAGCAGCCTCATCGGCCAAGAGACCCAGTACTTC,CASSLIGQETQYF
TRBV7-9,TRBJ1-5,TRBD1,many,TGTGCCAGCAGCTTCACAGGGGGAAATCAGCCCCAGAATTTT,CASSFTGGNQPQNF
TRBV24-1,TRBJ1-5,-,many,TGTGCCACGGGAAACTCGGACAGACGTTTTTTCAATCAGCCCCAGCATTTT,CATGNSDRRFFNQPQHF
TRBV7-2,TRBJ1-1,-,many,TGTGCCAGCAGCTTAGTAATTAGGGTTGAAGCTTTCTTT,CASSLVIRVEAFF
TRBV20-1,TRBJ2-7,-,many,TGCAGTGCTAGAGATCAAGCAGGGCGTGGATACGAGCAGTACTTC,CSARDQAGRGYEQYF
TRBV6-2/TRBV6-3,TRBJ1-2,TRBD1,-,TGTGCCAGCAGTTACCCAGGACAGGGATGCACCTTC,CASSYPGQGCTF
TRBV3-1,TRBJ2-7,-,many,TGTGCCAGCAGCCAAGTCGGGGACGGCGAGCAGTACTTC,CASSQVGDGEQYF
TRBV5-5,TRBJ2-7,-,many,TGTGCCAGCAGCGGCGGACAAATCTACGAGCAGTACTTC,CASSGGQIYEQYF
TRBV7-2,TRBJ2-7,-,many,TGTGCCAGCAGCTCAACCGGGTGGGGAGAGCAGTACTTC,CASSSTGWGEQYF
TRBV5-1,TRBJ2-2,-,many,TGCGCCAGCAGCTTGTTTAGCGGGAACACCGGGGAGCTGTTTTTT,CASSLFSGNTGELFF
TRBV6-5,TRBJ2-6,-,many,TGTGCCAGCAGGTCCGGGACCCTTAAACCTAGGCCTGGGGCCAACGTCCTGACTTTC,CASRSGTLKPRPGANVLTF
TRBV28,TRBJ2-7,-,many,TGTGCCAGCAGTTTACAAGGTTACGAGCAGTACTTC,CASSLQGYEQYF
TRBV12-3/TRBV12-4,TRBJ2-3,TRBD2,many,TGTGCCAGCAGTCTCACTAGCGGGGGGAACACAGATACGCAGTATTTT,CASSLTSGGNTDTQYF